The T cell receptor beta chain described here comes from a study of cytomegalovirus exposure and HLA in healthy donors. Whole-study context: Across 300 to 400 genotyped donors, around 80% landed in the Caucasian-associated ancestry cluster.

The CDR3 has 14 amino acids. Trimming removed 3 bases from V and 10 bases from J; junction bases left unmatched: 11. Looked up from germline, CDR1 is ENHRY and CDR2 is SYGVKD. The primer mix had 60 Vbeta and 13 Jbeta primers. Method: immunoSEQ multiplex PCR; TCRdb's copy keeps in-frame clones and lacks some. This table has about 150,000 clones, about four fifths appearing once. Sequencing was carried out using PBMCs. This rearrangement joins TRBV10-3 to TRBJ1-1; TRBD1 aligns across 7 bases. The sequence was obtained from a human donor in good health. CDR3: CAISEDSGGSGAFF. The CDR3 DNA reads TGTGCCATCAGTGAAGATTCAGGGGGTTCCGGAGCTTTCTTT.